What follows are 14 T cell receptor beta chains derived from one specimen sequenced in a study of human T cells and chemical hapten exposure. Total RNA came from unfractionated whole blood. One entry per CDR3 protein results from TCRdb running MiXCR on the 5' RACE reads. Of 70,000 to 85,000 distinct CDR3 sequences listed, more than 15% are singletons. Every receptor here comes from a female donor in good health.

The chain couples TRBV28 to TRBJ1-1; TRBD1 agrees at 8 bases. Trimming cost V 4 bases and J 3 bases; bases outside gene matches: 7. This CDR3 comprises 15 residues. Germline lookup yields CDR1 MDHEN and CDR2 SYDVKM. DNA of the CDR3: TGTGCCAGCAGTTCCCCGACAGGGGTTCACACTGAAGCTTTCTTT. It encodes CASSSPTGVHTEAFF.

The CDR3 protein is CSVDKRGVDTQYF. The CDR3 DNA reads TGCAGCGTTGATAAGCGGGGGGTGGATACGCAGTATTTT. V usage is TRBV29-1 and J usage is TRBJ2-3; TRBD2 aligns across 9 bases. The length of the CDR3 is 13 residues. V lost 3 bases and J lost 6; bases outside the gene matches: 4. The germline gives CDR1 SQVTM, CDR2 ANQGSEA.

V and J are TRBV18 and TRBJ2-3; weak D call: TRBD1 (6 bases). Germline CDR1 reads KGHSH; CDR2 reads LQKENI. CDR3 size: 15 residues. Trimming removed 2 bases from V and 5 bases from J, with 14 bases in between. The CDR3: CASSPNRQARDTQYF. The CDR3 DNA sequence: TGTGCCAGCTCACCAAACAGACAGGCCCGAGATACGCAGTATTTT.

The chain joins TRBV6-1 to TRBJ2-4; D tentatively reads TRBD1 or TRBD2 (5 bases each). From germline, CDR1 is MNHNS and CDR2 SASEGT. The CDR3 contains 14 residues. Deletions cut 6 bases from V and 0 bases from J, with 9 bases between. This CDR3 reads CASRAGTAKNIQYF. CDR3 coding DNA: TGTGCCAGCAGGGCCGGGACAGCCAAAAACATTCAGTACTTC.

The V gene is TRBV20-1, the J gene TRBJ1-6; 11 nucleotides line up with TRBD1. Losses at the gene ends were 4 bases for V and 9 bases for J; bases not matched to a gene: 5. The CDR3 covers 14 residues. Per the germline V gene, CDR1 is DFQATT and CDR2 is SNEGSKA (reference sequence). For the CDR3, the DNA is TGCAGTGCTAAGGGACAGGGGGATGGTTCACCCCTCCACTTT. This codes for CSAKGQGDGSPLHF.

This clonotype was observed many times. The chain joins TRBV6-5 to TRBJ1-6; 7 bases align to TRBD1. Per the germline V gene, CDR1 is MNHEY and CDR2 is SVGAGI. The CDR3 is 15 residues long. Trimming at V came to 6 bases and at J to 6 bases, leaving 8 bases not matched to a gene. CDR3 sequence: CASRNSGGPNSPLHF. The CDR3 DNA sequence: TGTGCCAGCAGGAACTCAGGGGGGCCTAATTCACCCCTCCACTTT.

This chain uses TRBV20-1 with TRBJ1-3; D is ambiguous. The CDR3 totals 14 residues. The germline gives CDR1 DFQATT, CDR2 SNEGSKA (reference sequence). Trimming left V 2 bases short and J 0 bases short, with 8 bases between. The CDR3 protein is CSARLSNSGNTIYF. Here the CDR3 DNA reads TGCAGTGCTAGATTGTCGAACTCTGGAAACACCATATATTTT.

Many counts were recorded for this clonotype. The V and J genes are TRBV12-3 or TRBV12-4 and TRBJ2-1; tentatively, D is TRBD1 (6 bases). Trimming cost V 1 base and J 7 bases, with 8 bases left between them. The CDR3 extends over 13 amino acids. CDR3 DNA: TGTGCCAGCAGTTTAGGGCAGGGGAATGAGCAGTTCTTC. It encodes CASSLGQGNEQFF.

The rearrangement uses TRBV5-5 and TRBJ1-5; possible D gene TRBD1, 5 bases. The germline CDR1 and CDR2 sequences are SGHKS and YYEKEE (reference sequence). V dropped 0 bases and J dropped 5 bases, with 12 bases sitting between them. This CDR3 has 15 amino acids. The CDR3 loop reads CASSLDQGTDQPQHF. The CDR3 DNA reads TGTGCCAGCAGCTTGGATCAGGGAACGGATCAGCCCCAGCATTTT. Full variable domain (remainder filled in from reference TRBV5-5 and TRBJ1-5): DAGVTQSPTHLIKTRGQQVTLRCSPISGHKSVSWYQQVLGQGPQFIFQYYEKEERGRGNFPDRFSARQFPNYSSELNVNALLLGDSALYLCASSLDQGTDQPQHFGDGTRLSIL.

This clonotype was counted between two and nine times. V and J are TRBV20-1 and TRBJ1-3; tentatively, D is TRBD1 (5 bases). V was clipped by 1 base and J by 1 base, with 14 bases between them. Germline CDR1 is DFQATT and CDR2 is SNEGSKA (reference sequence). The length of the CDR3 is 16 residues. The CDR3 here is CSARVPGAGSGNTIYF. In DNA form, the CDR3 reads TGCAGTGCTAGAGTACCTGGGGCAGGTTCTGGAAACACCATATATTTT.

The chain uses TRBV20-1 and TRBJ2-3; D unclear. CDR1 DFQATT and CDR2 SNEGSKA come from the germline V gene (reference sequence). The V end lost 0 bases, the J end lost 4 bases, and 11 bases lay between the germline ends. The CDR3 spans 14 residues. CDR3 sequence reads: CSARDPLQSDTQYF. As DNA, the CDR3 is TGCAGTGCTAGAGATCCCCTCCAATCAGATACGCAGTATTTT.

V and J are TRBV20-1 and TRBJ1-1; D may be TRBD1 (6 bases). The V and J ends lost 6 bases and 6 bases respectively, with 17 bases between them. Per the germline V gene, CDR1 is DFQATT and CDR2 is SNEGSKA (reference sequence). The CDR3 has 13 residues. This CDR3 is CSAPRRGASEAFF. CDR3 DNA sequence: TGCAGTGCCCCCAGGAGGGGGGCCTCTGAAGCTTTCTTT.

The chain couples TRBV20-1 to TRBJ2-7; D is possibly TRBD1 (5 bases). V lost 6 bases and J lost 4, with 19 bases in between. Germline CDR1 and CDR2: DFQATT and SNEGSKA (reference sequence). CDR3 length: 14 amino acids. The CDR3 coding sequence is TGCAGTGCGCGAGATTTGGGGCAGACTTACGAGCAGTACTTC. The encoded protein is CSARDLGQTYEQYF.

This clonotype was detected a few times. The rearrangement uses TRBV10-3 and TRBJ2-5; possibly TRBD1 for D (6 bases). Trimming took off 5 bases at V and 5 bases at J, with 18 bases between the two ends. The CDR3 extends over 15 amino acids. Per the germline V gene, CDR1 is ENHRY and CDR2 is SYGVKD. The CDR3 sequence is CAISPFTGIRETQYF. For the CDR3, the DNA is TGTGCCATCAGTCCTTTCACAGGGATTCGGGAGACCCAGTACTTC.